The present T cell receptor beta chain was sequenced within a study of blood T cell repertoires in COVID-19. Study details: Nucleic acid was either cDNA or gDNA, and it came from T cells, B-cell-depleted T cells, or PBMCs.

This clone was seen a single time. In the original workflow: Amplifying reference gene primers gave estimates of nucleated cell counts. The table came from immunoSEQ multiplex PCR; TCRdb's copy has only in-frame clones and leaves some out. V and J calls plus clone size are reproduced from that table; the DNA served to infer D and trimming. The table includes roughly 20,000 clones, roughly 90% detected once. The germline V gene has CDR1 LGHDT and CDR2 YNNKEL (reference sequence). This CDR3 spans 14 amino acids. J was trimmed by 5 bases and V by 5 bases; bases with no gene match: 8. The chain links TRBV3-1 (or the pseudogene TRBV3-2) to TRBJ2-7, with TRBD1 identical over 8 bases. The clonotype was recovered from a human donor in a cohort sampled during active COVID-19. The donor label of this sample is uncertain. Sequencing was performed on peripheral blood. The CDR3 coding sequence is TGTGCCAGCAGCTCCCGGACAGGGTTTGACGAGCAGTACTTC. Encoded protein: CASSSRTGFDEQYF.